The entry below describes one T cell receptor beta chain. The target antigen is unknown. Genomic DNA in an amount of about 2 micrograms was extracted from cryopreserved PBMCs and used for the preparation of TCR beta libraries. The data are from a study of cytotoxic CD8 clonotypes in ibrutinib-treated CLL. Study-wide results and caveats: Clonality correlated strongly with circulating CD8+ T cells and exceeded age-matched healthy donors at baseline.

T cells were sequenced at a targeted depth of 1 in 200,000 to 1 in 1 million. Sequenced by immunoSEQ multiplex PCR; TCRdb stores in-frame clones only, minus some. The table has 150,000 or so clones, about four fifths seen once. Trimming cost V 8 bases and J 9 bases; bases outside gene matches: 12. Germline assignment: CDR1 LNHDA and CDR2 SQIVND (reference sequence). CDR3 length equals 14 residues. The sequence was collected from a human donor with chronic lymphocytic leukemia. The source was PBMCs, collected after 12 months of ibrutinib treatment. The chain carries TRBV19 and TRBJ2-4; the match to TRBD1 covers 8 bases. CDR3: CASLDGQGGSIQYF. The CDR3 coding sequence is TGTGCCAGTTTAGACGGACAGGGAGGAAGCATTCAGTACTTC.